A single sample is the source of the 12 T cell receptor beta chains below, sequenced in a study of T cells in Graves' hyperthyroidism and ophthalmopathy. TCR beta CDR3 regions were amplified from RNA. HTBI primers were employed in a first-round RT-PCR of the TCR CDR3. TCRdb ran MiXCR on the multiplex PCR reads and lists one entry per CDR3 protein. The repertoire holds around 300,000 distinct CDR3 sequences, with 11% to 15% as singletons. Sequencing used blood. Receptors originate from a young woman with Graves' hyperthyroidism.

This clonotype has a count of ten or more. V and J are TRBV20-1 and TRBJ2-3, with D unresolved. Trimming pared 0 bases from V and 2 bases from J, leaving 12 bases between. CDR1 and CDR2 (germline): DFQATT, SNEGSKA (reference sequence). The CDR3 runs to 15 residues. CDR3 nucleotides: TGCAGTGCTAGAGATTTGGCCAGGCCCACAGATACGCAGTATTTT. Amino acid sequence: CSARDLARPTDTQYF.

The sample holds many counts of this clonotype. This chain joins TRBV28 and TRBJ2-1; tentative D call: TRBD2 (6 bases). The CDR3 is 14 residues long. Deletions cut 4 bases from V and 10 bases from J, with 17 bases between. CDR1 and CDR2 (germline): MDHEN, SYDVKM. The CDR3 DNA reads TGTGCCAGCAGTTCAGCGGGCCGGGACGGGGAGCAGTTCTTC. Translating it yields CASSSAGRDGEQFF.

The chain is built from TRBV7-9 and TRBJ2-5; either TRBD1 or TRBD2 may supply D (5 bases each). CDR1 SEHNR and CDR2 FQNEAQ come from the germline V gene (reference sequence). CDR3 size: 14 residues. Trimming pared 3 bases from V and 1 base from J, leaving 9 bases between. CDR3 protein: CASSLGEPQETQYF. CDR3 coding DNA: TGTGCCAGCAGCTTGGGGGAGCCCCAAGAGACCCAGTACTTC.

This clonotype has at least ten counts. The chain employs TRBV29-1 and TRBJ1-1, with a weak D call TRBD1 (5 bases). Trimming shortened V by 2 bases and J by 4 bases, and 14 bases separated the two germline ends. Per germline, CDR1 SQVTM and CDR2 ANQGSEA. This CDR3 region has 14 residues. CDR3 sequence reads: CSVEQGTPSTEAFF. The CDR3 DNA reads as TGCAGCGTTGAACAGGGTACCCCGAGCACTGAAGCTTTCTTT.

This clonotype has only a few counts. This chain joins TRBV5-8 and TRBJ1-5; TRBD1 aligns across 7 bases. Looked up from germline, CDR1 is SGHTS and CDR2 is YDEGEE. The CDR3 has 17 residues. V trimming: 1 base; J trimming: 3 bases; junction bases outside the gene matches: 10. The CDR3 protein is CASSLRGGQYPNQPQHF. CDR3 DNA: TGTGCCAGCAGCTTGAGGGGGGGACAGTATCCCAATCAGCCCCAGCATTTT. Looking up the rest from reference TRBV5-8 and TRBJ1-5 gives the full variable domain: EAGVTQSPTHLIKTRGQQATLRCSPISGHTSVYWYQQALGLGLQFLLWYDEGEERNRGNFPPRFSGRQFPNYSSELNVNALELEDSALYLCASSLRGGQYPNQPQHFGDGTRLSIL.

This clonotype was found many times. V gene TRBV7-9 combines with J gene TRBJ2-7; the D gene is possibly TRBD1 (6 bases). Germline V lookup: CDR1 SEHNR, CDR2 FQNEAQ (reference sequence). Trimming pared 5 bases from V and 1 base from J, leaving 18 bases between. This CDR3 contains 16 residues. The CDR3 DNA sequence: TGTGCCAGCAGCAGTTATGCAGGGGATGGGTCCTACGAGCAGTACTTC. Translated: CASSSYAGDGSYEQYF.

This clonotype was observed a single time. V gene TRBV19 combines with J gene TRBJ2-2; the D gene is possibly TRBD2 (6 bases). The CDR3 consists of 14 residues. Trimming shortened V by 8 bases and J by 3 bases, and 13 bases separated the two germline ends. The germline gives CDR1 LNHDA, CDR2 SQIVND (reference sequence). The CDR3 DNA sequence: TGTGCCAGTGGGGATAGCGGCTACACCGGGGAGCTGTTTTTT. Amino acids: CASGDSGYTGELFF. Complete variable domain (other parts from reference TRBV19 and TRBJ2-2): DGGITQSPKYLFRKEGQNVTLSCEQNLNHDAMYWYRQDPGQGLRLIYYSQIVNDFQKGDIAEGYSVSREKKESFPLTVTSAQKNPTAFYLCASGDSGYTGELFFGEGSRLTVL.

The sample holds a few counts of this clonotype. In DNA form, the CDR3 reads TGTGCCAGTAGTCGACTAGCGGGAGGACGCAGATCGGAGACCCAGTACTTC. It is translated as CASSRLAGGRRSETQYF. The V gene is TRBV19, the J gene TRBJ2-5; 13 bases fit TRBD2. The CDR3 totals 17 residues. Germline V gene data show CDR1 as LNHDA and CDR2 as SQIVND (reference sequence). J lost 5 bases, V lost 5 bases, and 11 bases had no gene match.

This clonotype showed up just a few times. The chain combines TRBV11-2 with TRBJ2-3, with D hard to call. CDR1 and CDR2 (germline): SGHAT, FQNNGV. The CDR3 is made up of 13 amino acids. V was pared by 3 bases and J by 8 bases, with 12 bases between. This CDR3 reads CASSLSAPATQYF. CDR3 bases: TGTGCCAGCAGCTTGAGTGCCCCCGCTACGCAGTATTTT.

This clonotype has at least ten counts. The V call is TRBV29-1, the J call TRBJ1-4; D is ambiguous. Germline CDR1 SQVTM, CDR2 ANQGSEA. V gave up 7 bases and J gave up 5 bases, with 11 bases separating them. The CDR3 runs to 12 residues. The CDR3 reads CSGGGRNEKLFF. The CDR3 DNA reads TGCAGCGGAGGAGGGAGGAATGAAAAACTGTTTTTT.

This clonotype was counted a few times. V is TRBV6-1 and J is TRBJ2-7, with 7 nucleotides matching TRBD2. Germline CDR1 is MNHNS and CDR2 is SASEGT. The CDR3 totals 14 residues. V was pared by 6 bases and J by 5 bases, with 10 bases of the junction left unmatched. The CDR3 loop is CASSRDYLVDEQYF. The CDR3 DNA reads TGTGCCAGCAGCCGGGACTACCTAGTAGACGAGCAGTACTTC.

There are many counts of this clonotype. The V gene is TRBV28, the J gene TRBJ2-7; D is ambiguous. The CDR3 has 12 amino acids. CDR1 and CDR2 (germline): MDHEN, SYDVKM. The V and J ends lost 6 bases and 4 bases respectively, with 10 bases between them. The CDR3 sequence: CASRRLGYEQYF. The CDR3 bases are TGTGCCAGCAGGCGGCTTGGGTACGAGCAGTACTTC.